This entry lists 3 T cell receptor delta chains sequenced from one sample in a study of gamma delta lymphoproliferative disorders and STAT genes. TCRdb ran CATT on the multiplex PCR reads. The sample consists of about a thousand delta-chain clones, around 2% of them appearing once. Genomic DNA from isolated PBMCs served as the sequencing template. Sequencing was carried out using blood. Receptors were obtained from a human donor in good health.

In its sample, this clone is large. The same CDR3 can be traced to other DNA sequences in this sample. The chain carries TRDV2 and TRDJ1, with TRDD3 identical over 9 bases. CDR1 and CDR2 from the germline V gene are GEAIGNYY and EKD. CDR3 length equals 18 residues. V gave up 0 bases and J gave up 1 base; unmatched junction bases: 11. The CDR3 DNA reads TGTGCCTGTGACACCGTACGGGGGATACCCGCCAGCACCGATAAACTCATCTTT. The encoded protein is CACDTVRGIPASTDKLIF.

The V gene was left uncalled, and the J gene is TRDJ1; TRDD3, as called in the table, went unchecked against the DNA. The CDR3 runs to 21 residues. The CDR3: CASLCLPNPVLGDIHTDKLIF. For the CDR3, the DNA is TGTGCTTCATTGTGCCTTCCCAACCCCGTACTGGGGGATATACACACCGATAAACTCATCTTT.

Concerning this clone: The TCRdb record carries a much larger clone's protein, which differs from this DNA's translation at residue 6; a read error is the likely cause, and the protein listed here is the DNA translation. The rearrangement links TRDV1 to TRDJ1; weak D call: TRDD3 (6 bases). Deletions cut 3 bases from V and 4 bases from J, with 36 bases between. Per germline, CDR1 TSWWSYY and CDR2 QGS. The CDR3 runs to 22 residues. For the CDR3, the DNA is TGTGCTCTTGGGGAGACATCACACGAGTTTAAACCTTGGAATCTGGGGAGCGATAAACTCATCTTT. This translates into CALGETSHEFKPWNLGSDKLIF.